Below are 32 T cell receptor beta chains sequenced from a single sample in a study of technical replicates of blood from four donors. The protocol was immunoSEQ multiplex PCR, while the TCRdb copy is restricted to in-frame clones and leaves out a portion. Counted here are tens of thousands of clones, around nine tenths occurring once; the ten biggest clones make up about 5%. The sequencing sample was made of PBMCs. The receptors here all came from a human donor in good health. Some clones in this sample may be carry-over from other donors' samples.

The chain couples TRBV6-6 to TRBJ2-7, with 8 bases matching TRBD2. There are 15 residues in the CDR3. Germline V gene sequence: CDR1 MNHNY, CDR2 SVGAGI (reference sequence). The J segment lost 2 bases and the V segment lost 0 bases, leaving 3 bases of the junction unmatched. CDR3 nucleotide sequence: TGTGCCAGCAGTTACTCGAGAGCGGGAGCCTACGAGCAGTACTTC. Translated, it gives CASSYSRAGAYEQYF.

The rearrangement links TRBV6-1 to TRBJ2-5, with TRBD2 identical over 8 bases. The CDR3 is made up of 16 amino acids. With 2 bases clipped from V and 7 bases from J, the junction kept 12 bases outside the gene matches. The germline V gene encodes CDR1 MNHNS and CDR2 SASEGT. The CDR3 coding sequence is TGTGCCAGCAGTGAATGGTCGGGAGGGCCCTCCGTGACCCAGTACTTC. Amino acids: CASSEWSGGPSVTQYF.

This clone turned up a few times. The chain couples TRBV6-5 to TRBJ2-7; 8 nucleotides match TRBD1. The V gene end was trimmed by 6 bases and the J gene end by 4 bases; junction bases not matched to a gene: 11. CDR1 is MNHEY and CDR2 is SVGAGI in the germline V gene. The CDR3 spans 15 residues. Written as DNA, the CDR3 is TGTGCCAGCAGCCGCGCCGGGCAGGGGGCATACGAGCAGTACTTC. This codes for CASSRAGQGAYEQYF.

The chain uses TRBV12-5 and TRBJ1-6; D unresolved. The V gene's germline CDR1 is LGHNT and CDR2 FRNRAP. V lost 7 bases and J 3 bases, leaving 10 bases between the germline ends. The CDR3 is made up of 14 amino acids. The CDR3 region is CASAQDSYNSPLHF. CDR3 bases: TGTGCTAGTGCCCAGGATAGCTATAATTCACCCCTCCACTTT.

The genes are TRBV5-8 and TRBJ2-5; D unresolved. The length of the CDR3 is 15 residues. Trimming removed 1 base from V and 2 bases from J, with 12 bases in between. CDR1 is SGHTS and CDR2 is YDEGEE in the germline V gene. The CDR3 protein is CASSLFVRHQETQYF. The CDR3 DNA reads TGTGCCAGCAGCTTGTTCGTTAGACATCAAGAGACCCAGTACTTC.

The genes are TRBV9 and TRBJ1-3; no definite D call. Germline lookup yields CDR1 SGDLS and CDR2 YYNGEE. CDR3 length: 11 residues. Trimming pared 5 bases from V and 3 bases from J, leaving 3 bases between. The CDR3 DNA sequence: TGTGCCAGCAGTATTGGAAACACCATATATTTT. Encoded protein: CASSIGNTIYF. Filled out from reference TRBV9 and TRBJ1-3, the complete variable domain reads DSGVTQTPKHLITATGQRVTLRCSPRSGDLSVYWYQQSLDQGLQFLIQYYNGEERAKGNILERFSAQQFPDLHSELNLSSLELGDSALYFCASSIGNTIYFGEGSWLTVV.

In this sample, this clone turned up once. The chain recombines TRBV6-5 with TRBJ1-2; 9 nucleotides agree with TRBD1. With 10 bases clipped from V and 5 bases from J, the junction kept 2 bases outside the gene matches. Germline V lookup: CDR1 MNHEY, CDR2 SVGAGI. The CDR3 extends over 11 amino acids. The CDR3 region is CATGQGYGYTF. In nucleotides, the CDR3 is TGTGCCACCGGACAGGGGTATGGCTACACCTTC.

This clone was detected a few times. The chain links TRBV4-1 to TRBJ2-6; D remains unclear. The CDR3 is made up of 16 amino acids. CDR1 is MGHRA, CDR2 YSYEKL, per germline. V was clipped by 4 bases and J by 3 bases, with 13 bases between them. CDR3 nucleotides: TGCGCCAGCAGCCCTTCACCAGGTGGTGGGGCCAACGTCCTGACTTTC. Protein: CASSPSPGGGANVLTF.

The chain has TRBV28 and TRBJ1-5; 9 bases align to TRBD1. The CDR3 extends over 14 amino acids. Trimming cost V 6 bases and J 5 bases; bases outside gene matches: 5. CDR1 MDHEN and CDR2 SYDVKM come from the germline V gene. The CDR3 loop reads CASRGTGSYQPQHF. As DNA, the CDR3 is TGTGCCAGCAGGGGGACAGGGTCCTATCAGCCCCAGCATTTT.

J is TRBJ1-3 and V is TRBV19; D not resolved. V lost 4 bases to trimming and J lost 0 bases, with 13 bases between them. This CDR3 comprises 16 residues. Germline V CDR1 and CDR2: LNHDA, SQIVND (reference sequence). The CDR3 sequence: CASSKGLTISGNTIYF. In DNA form, the CDR3 reads TGTGCCAGTAGTAAAGGACTCACGATCTCTGGAAACACCATATATTTT.

The chain uses TRBV6-6 and TRBJ2-7; TRBD2 agrees at 9 bases. V lost 7 bases to trimming and J lost 6 bases; unmatched junction nucleotides: 10. The CDR3 is made up of 14 amino acids. Looked up from germline, CDR1 is MNHNY and CDR2 is SVGAGI (reference sequence). CDR3 sequence reads: CASKGTSIGSEQYF. Here the CDR3 DNA reads TGTGCCAGCAAAGGGACTAGCATCGGGAGCGAGCAGTACTTC.

This clone was detected only a few times. The rearrangement links TRBV9 to TRBJ1-1; TRBD1 is a possible D gene (6 bases). The CDR3 has 14 residues. Germline CDR1 and CDR2: SGDLS and YYNGEE. Trimming pared 4 bases from V and 11 bases from J, leaving 21 bases between. The CDR3 protein is CASSFDGGSGVAFF. The CDR3 DNA reads TGTGCCAGCAGCTTCGACGGGGGGTCAGGGGTTGCTTTCTTT.

This sequence joins TRBV18 and TRBJ1-2; the match to TRBD1 covers 10 bases. This CDR3 has 18 amino acids. With V trimmed by 4 bases and J by 4 bases, 15 bases remained unmatched. Looked up from germline, CDR1 is KGHSH and CDR2 is LQKENI. CDR3 DNA: TGTGCCAGCTCACTCTCCTACGCCCGACAGGGGGCTTTCTATGGCTACACCTTC. It yields the protein CASSLSYARQGAFYGYTF.

V gene TRBV11-2 combines with J gene TRBJ2-2; tentatively, D is TRBD2 (5 bases). The CDR3 is made up of 16 amino acids. Germline CDR1 is SGHAT and CDR2 is FQNNGV. Trimming left V 2 bases short and J 4 bases short, with 14 bases between. The CDR3 loop is CASSLFSRVPTGELFF. The CDR3 DNA reads TGTGCCAGCAGCTTATTCTCGAGGGTTCCCACCGGGGAGCTGTTTTTT.

In DNA form, the CDR3 reads TGTGCCAGCAGCCGGGAGGCGGTCAGGGAGTATGGCTACACCTTC. Its translation: CASSREAVREYGYTF. The chain joins TRBV5-4 to TRBJ1-2, with a weak D call TRBD1 (5 bases). The germline CDR1 and CDR2 sequences are SGHNT and YYREEE (reference sequence). V dropped 4 bases and J dropped 5 bases, with 18 bases sitting between them. The CDR3 sequence is 15 residues long.

This CDR3 is CASSLRLAGGPKAAYEQYF. CDR3 DNA: TGTGCCAGCAGCCTAAGACTAGCGGGGGGCCCGAAAGCCGCCTACGAGCAGTACTTC. The rearrangement joins TRBV14 to TRBJ2-7; 13 bases agree with TRBD2. Trimming removed 4 bases from V and 2 bases from J; junction bases left unmatched: 14. The germline CDR1 and CDR2 sequences are SGHDN and FVKESK. The CDR3 is 19 amino acids.

The chain couples TRBV5-1 to TRBJ1-1; D is possibly TRBD1 (5 bases). The length of the CDR3 is 15 residues. Trimming stripped 5 bases from V and 1 base from J, with 15 bases between. Germline assignment: CDR1 SGHRS and CDR2 YFSETQ. The CDR3 reads CASRRVGRGNTEAFF. The CDR3 nucleotides are TGCGCCAGCAGGCGCGTAGGGAGGGGGAACACTGAAGCTTTCTTT.

The CDR3 spells CASSVSAGKTYEQYF. The DNA of the CDR3 is TGTGCCAGCAGCGTATCGGCAGGGAAGACCTACGAGCAGTACTTC. The chain carries TRBV9 and TRBJ2-7; D perhaps matches TRBD1 (5 bases). This CDR3 is built from 15 residues. Germline CDR1 reads SGDLS; CDR2 reads YYNGEE. V dropped 1 base and J dropped 2 bases, with 13 bases sitting between them.

This clone has just a few counts. The chain links TRBV6-6 to TRBJ2-1; 15 positions agree with TRBD2. The V and J ends lost 8 bases and 10 bases, in that order; junction bases with no gene match: 3. This CDR3 is 13 amino acids long. Per germline, CDR1 MNHNY and CDR2 SVGAGI (reference sequence). CDR3 protein: CASAGLAGGEQFF. Here the CDR3 DNA reads TGTGCCAGCGCAGGACTAGCGGGAGGGGAGCAGTTCTTC.

This rearrangement joins TRBV9 to TRBJ1-6; the match to TRBD1 covers 7 bases. The length of the CDR3 is 15 residues. With V trimmed by 3 bases and J by 4 bases, 4 bases remained unmatched. Germline V gene sequence: CDR1 SGDLS, CDR2 YYNGEE. This chain's CDR3 is CASSDPGQYNSPLHF. In nucleotides, the CDR3 is TGTGCCAGCAGCGATCCGGGACAGTATAATTCACCCCTCCACTTT.

This clone has only one observation. The rearrangement links TRBV5-1 to TRBJ2-2; TRBD2 aligns across 9 bases. Trimming took 4 bases from V and 5 from J; bases not matched to a gene: 6. The CDR3 is 15 residues long. CDR1 is SGHRS and CDR2 is YFSETQ in the germline V gene. CDR3 coding DNA: TGCGCCAGCAGCCCGACTAGCGGAGTAACCGGGGAGCTGTTTTTT. Translated: CASSPTSGVTGELFF.

This rearrangement joins TRBV2 to TRBJ1-3, with TRBD1 matching 11 bases. The CDR3 runs to 15 residues. Trimming cost V 6 bases and J 11 bases; bases outside gene matches: 12. Germline V gene data show CDR1 as SNHLY and CDR2 as FYNNEI. CDR3: CASRLDGTGGTSIYF. The CDR3 DNA sequence: TGTGCCAGCAGGCTCGACGGGACAGGGGGAACGTCCATATATTTT.

The rearrangement links TRBV30 to TRBJ2-4, with TRBD2 identical over 10 bases. CDR1 is GTSNPN, CDR2 SVGIG, per germline (reference sequence). The CDR3 loop spans 14 amino acids. The DNA of the CDR3 is TGTGCTTCGTCCTCCCTAGCGGGAGAAAACATTCAGTACTTC. It encodes CASSSLAGENIQYF.

The chain employs TRBV18 and TRBJ1-1; D may be TRBD1 (5 bases). The germline gives CDR1 KGHSH, CDR2 LQKENI. The V and J ends lost 6 bases and 5 bases respectively, with 10 bases between them. This CDR3 spans 12 amino acids. CDR3: CASSLKGTEAFF. The CDR3, as DNA: TGTGCCAGCTCTTTAAAGGGGACTGAAGCTTTCTTT.

The V call is TRBV7-2, the J call TRBJ2-3; 8 bases are shared with TRBD2. This CDR3 spans 15 amino acids. V trimming: 0 bases; J trimming: 1 base; junction bases outside the gene matches: 0. Germline V lookup: CDR1 SGHTA, CDR2 FQGNSA. In nucleotides, the CDR3 is TGTGCCAGCAGCTTAGCTAGCGGGGGCACAGATACGCAGTATTTT. It is translated as CASSLASGGTDTQYF. The whole variable domain, remainder taken from reference TRBV7-2 and TRBJ2-3, is GAGVSQSPSNKVTEKGKDVELRCDPISGHTALYWYRQSLGQGLEFLIYFQGNSAPDKSGLPSDRFSAERTGGSVSTLTIQRTQQEDSAVYLCASSLASGGTDTQYFGPGTRLTVL.

V and J are TRBV14 and TRBJ2-7; 7 nucleotides line up with TRBD1. V lost 3 bases to trimming and J lost 0 bases; unmatched junction nucleotides: 14. Germline CDR1 is SGHDN and CDR2 is FVKESK. The CDR3 has 18 residues. The CDR3 DNA is TGTGCCAGCAGCCAGAGTTGGTCTCGGGACAGCCTCTCCTACGAGCAGTACTTC. This encodes CASSQSWSRDSLSYEQYF.

The chain couples TRBV18 to TRBJ1-4, with a tentative D call TRBD1 (6 bases). V lost 8 bases, J lost 4 bases, and 11 bases lay in between. The V gene's germline CDR1 is KGHSH and CDR2 LQKENI. The CDR3 is 13 residues long. DNA of the CDR3: TGTGCCAGCGCACAGGGAGTTAATGAAAAACTGTTTTTT. Amino acids: CASAQGVNEKLFF.

This clone was observed a single time. J is TRBJ2-1 and V is TRBV18; the match to TRBD1 covers 9 bases. Germline CDR1 reads KGHSH; CDR2 reads LQKENI. The CDR3 has 15 residues. V was pared by 5 bases and J by 5 bases, with 7 bases of the junction left unmatched. Here the CDR3 reads CASSAGQGINNEQFF. DNA for the CDR3: TGTGCCAGCTCAGCCGGACAGGGGATAAACAATGAGCAGTTCTTC.

The chain carries TRBV4-2 and TRBJ1-5; 9 nucleotides match TRBD1. Germline CDR1 reads LGHNA; CDR2 reads YNFKEQ. The CDR3 contains 15 residues. V was clipped by 3 bases and J by 5 bases; unmatched bases: 5. The CDR3 spells CASSQRGDRDQPQHF. The CDR3, as DNA: TGTGCCAGCAGCCAGCGGGGGGACAGGGATCAGCCCCAGCATTTT.

The gene calls are TRBV6-1 and TRBJ1-4, with 11 bases matching TRBD1. J lost 5 bases, V lost 4 bases, and 3 bases had no gene match. This CDR3 spans 15 amino acids. The germline gives CDR1 MNHNS, CDR2 SASEGT. As DNA, the CDR3 is TGTGCCAGCAGTGCTGGACAGGGGGCGAATGAAAAACTGTTTTTT. It encodes CASSAGQGANEKLFF.

A single count supports this clone. The chain carries TRBV4-2 and TRBJ1-1; D not resolved. The CDR3 covers 13 residues. Germline values: CDR1 LGHNA, CDR2 YNFKEQ. V lost 8 bases, J lost 4 bases, and 14 bases lay in between. The CDR3 DNA reads TGTGCCAGCCGCGCCGCGGGTTTCACTGAAGCTTTCTTT. Translated, it gives CASRAAGFTEAFF.

This clone was recorded only once. The CDR3 spells CASSLTGLETQYF. CDR3 nucleotide sequence: TGTGCCAGCAGCCTAACAGGGCTCGAGACCCAGTACTTC. The chain is built from TRBV5-8 and TRBJ2-5; D perhaps matches TRBD1 (6 bases). CDR3 size: 13 residues. Trimming pared 4 bases from V and 5 bases from J, leaving 12 bases between. In germline, CDR1 is SGHTS, CDR2 YDEGEE.